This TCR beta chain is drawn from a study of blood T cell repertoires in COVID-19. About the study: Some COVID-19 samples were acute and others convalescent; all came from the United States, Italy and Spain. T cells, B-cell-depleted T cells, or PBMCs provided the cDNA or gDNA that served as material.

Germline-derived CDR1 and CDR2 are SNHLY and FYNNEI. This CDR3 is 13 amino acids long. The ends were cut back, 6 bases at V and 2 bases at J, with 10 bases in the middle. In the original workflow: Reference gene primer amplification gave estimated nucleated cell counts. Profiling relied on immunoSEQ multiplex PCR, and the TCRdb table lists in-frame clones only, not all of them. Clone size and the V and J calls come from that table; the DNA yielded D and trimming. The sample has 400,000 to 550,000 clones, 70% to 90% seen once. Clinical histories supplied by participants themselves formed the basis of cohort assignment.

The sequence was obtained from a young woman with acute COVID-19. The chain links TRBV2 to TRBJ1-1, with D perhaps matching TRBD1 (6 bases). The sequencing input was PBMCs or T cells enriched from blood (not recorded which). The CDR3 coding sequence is TGTGCCAGCAGCGGACAGCCCAACACTGAAGCTTTCTTT. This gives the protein CASSGQPNTEAFF. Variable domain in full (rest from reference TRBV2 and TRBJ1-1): EPEVTQTPSHQVTQMGQEVILRCVPISNHLYFYWYRQILGQKVEFLVSFYNNEISEKSEIFDDQFSVERPDGSNFTLKIRSTKLEDSAMYFCASSGQPNTEAFFGQGTRLTVV.